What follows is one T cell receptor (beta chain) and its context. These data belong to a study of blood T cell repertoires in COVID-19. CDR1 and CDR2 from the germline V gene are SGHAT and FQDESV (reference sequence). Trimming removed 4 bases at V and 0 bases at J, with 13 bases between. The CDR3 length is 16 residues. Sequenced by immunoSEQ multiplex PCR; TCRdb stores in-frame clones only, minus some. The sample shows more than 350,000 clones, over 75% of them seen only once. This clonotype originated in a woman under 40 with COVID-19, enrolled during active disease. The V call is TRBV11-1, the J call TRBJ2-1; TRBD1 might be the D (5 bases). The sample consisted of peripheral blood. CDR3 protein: CASSSPGAVSYNEQFF. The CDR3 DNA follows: TGTGCCAGCAGCTCTCCTGGGGCCGTCTCCTACAATGAGCAGTTCTTC.